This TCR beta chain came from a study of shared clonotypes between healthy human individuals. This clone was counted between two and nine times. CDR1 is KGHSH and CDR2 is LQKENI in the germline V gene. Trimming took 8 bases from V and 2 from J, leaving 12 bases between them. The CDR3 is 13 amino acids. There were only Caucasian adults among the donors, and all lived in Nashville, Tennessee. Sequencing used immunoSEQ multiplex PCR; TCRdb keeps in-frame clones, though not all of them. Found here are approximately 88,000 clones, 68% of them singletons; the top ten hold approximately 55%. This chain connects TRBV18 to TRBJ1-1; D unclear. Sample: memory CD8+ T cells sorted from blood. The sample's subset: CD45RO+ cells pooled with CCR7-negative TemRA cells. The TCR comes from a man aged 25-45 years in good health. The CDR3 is CASAGKENTEAFF. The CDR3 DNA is TGTGCCAGCGCCGGCAAAGAAAACACTGAAGCTTTCTTT.